This T cell receptor beta chain came from a study of tumor-infiltrating lymphocytes in primary liver carcinoma. The CDR3 loop spans 16 amino acids. The germline V and J ends were trimmed by 4 bases and 1 base, with 13 bases remaining between them. CDR1 is MNHEY and CDR2 is SVGEGT in the germline V gene. For blood RNA, unsorted whole blood served as the source, and germline DNA was extracted too. On this clonotype itself: Antigen unknown.

Study observations and caveats: A significantly higher top-250-clone fraction was recorded for tumors than for blood (p = 0.039).

A primer in the constant region served to generate TCR beta cDNA from about 480 ng of total RNA. Three nested multiplex PCR rounds of slightly modified ARM-PCR generated TCR beta libraries. The opening two PCR rounds, around 9 cycles each, paired TRBV1-TRBV30 forward primers with a C-beta reverse primer. TCRdb ran MiXCR on the multiplex PCR reads and lists one entry per CDR3 protein. The sample yields around 330,000 distinct CDR3 sequences, 50% to 60% seen once. The sample comprised peripheral blood. This chain joins TRBV6-2 or TRBV6-3 and TRBJ2-2; D possibly uses TRBD1 or TRBD2 (7 bases each). This TCR was sampled from a woman aged 25 to 39 with primary liver carcinoma and hepatitis B virus infection. The CDR3 DNA sequence: TGTGCCAGCAGTTCCCCAGGGGGGGGGAACACCGGGGAGCTGTTTTTT. Encoded protein: CASSSPGGGNTGELFF.